A selection of T cell receptor beta chains follows, all from one sample in a study of T cell changes during pregnancy in multiple sclerosis. Method: immunoSEQ multiplex PCR; TCRdb's copy keeps in-frame clones and lacks some. This sample has tens of thousands of clones; roughly nine tenths occur once, and the top ten carry 2% to 2.5%. The sample consisted of peripheral blood, taken in the first trimester of pregnancy. The receptors were gathered from a female donor in good health, enrolled as a control in a pregnancy study. Each CDR3 is given with its conserved first and last residue. D genes are given only for firm matches. The size entry is marked missing in some rows and otherwise reads once, few, many or a size class.

D	size	J	V	CDR3	DNA
TRBD1	NA	TRBJ2-3	TRBV7-2	CASSSWDRGTDTQYF	TGTGCCAGCAGCTCTTGGGACAGGGGGACAGATACGCAGTATTTT
TRBD1	NA	TRBJ1-1	TRBV19	CASSLDRGSGAFF	TGTGCCAGTAGTCTCGACAGGGGTTCGGGCGCTTTCTTT
TRBD1	NA	TRBJ1-5	TRBV5-6	CASSFSGGQPQHF	TGTGCCAGCAGCTTTTCAGGGGGTCAGCCCCAGCATTTT
NA	NA	TRBJ2-1	TRBV19	CASSIDRWSYNEQFF	TGTGCCAGTAGTATAGACAGGTGGTCCTACAATGAGCAGTTCTTC
NA	NA	TRBJ2-1	TRBV27	CASRPILRLHNEQFF	TGTGCCAGCCGACCTATCCTGCGACTGCACAATGAGCAGTTCTTC
TRBD2	NA	TRBJ2-2	TRBV5-6	CASSSRRGGRSLGELFF	TGTGCCAGCAGCTCGCGAAGGGGCGGGAGGAGTTTGGGGGAGCTGTTTTTT
NA	NA	TRBJ2-3	TRBV28	CASSKGYSTDTQYF	TGTGCCAGCAGTAAGGGGTATAGCACAGATACGCAGTATTTT
TRBD1	NA	TRBJ2-7	TRBV6-4	CASSEDRGPYEQYF	TGTGCCAGCAGTGAGGACAGGGGGCCCTACGAGCAGTACTTC
TRBD1	NA	TRBJ2-6	TRBV5-1	CASRPTGGAGANVLTF	TGCGCCAGCAGACCGACAGGGGGCGCTGGGGCCAACGTCCTGACTTTC
NA	NA	TRBJ1-2	TRBV19	CASSSIRGYTF	TGTGCCAGTAGTTCCATCCGGGGCTACACCTTC
TRBD2	NA	TRBJ2-1	TRBV28	CASSLPPLGEGRQFF	TGTGCCAGCAGTTTACCTCCCCTCGGGGAGGGCCGGCAGTTCTTC
TRBD2	NA	TRBJ2-3	TRBV2	CASSEASGGWDTQYF	TGTGCCAGCAGTGAAGCTAGCGGGGGGTGGGATACGCAGTATTTT
NA	NA	TRBJ2-7	TRBV7-9	CASSPSYEQYF	TGTGCCAGCAGCCCTTCCTACGAGCAGTACTTC
TRBD1	NA	TRBJ2-7	TRBV11-2	CASSQGQGYEQYF	TGTGCCAGCAGCCAGGGACAGGGCTACGAGCAGTACTTC
NA	NA	TRBJ1-2	TRBV6-4	CASSDSRHLFEGTF	TGTGCCAGCAGTGACTCACGACACCTATTCGAGGGCACCTTC
NA	NA	TRBJ1-4	TRBV9	CASSSKKGGNEKLFF	TGTGCCAGCAGCTCCAAAAAGGGGGGGAATGAAAAACTGTTTTTT
NA	NA	TRBJ2-2	TRBV29-1	CSVDRGNTGELFF	TGCAGCGTTGATAGGGGGAACACCGGGGAGCTGTTTTTT
TRBD2	once	TRBJ2-7	TRBV5-1	CASSVLTSGTYEQYF	TGCGCCAGCAGTGTCCTGACTAGCGGGACTTACGAGCAGTACTTC
NA	NA	TRBJ1-4	TRBV27	CASSLAGGGEKLFF	TGTGCCAGCAGTTTGGCGGGGGGAGGTGAAAAACTGTTTTTT
NA	NA	TRBJ1-6	TRBV13	CASSPSGTANSPLHF	TGTGCCAGCAGCCCGAGCGGGACCGCTAATTCACCCCTCCACTTT
NA	NA	TRBJ2-3	TRBV19	CASSIGRLSTDTQYF	TGTGCCAGTAGTATAGGGCGGCTTAGCACAGATACGCAGTATTTT
TRBD2	NA	TRBJ2-5	TRBV5-1	CATNIAGVSQETQYF	TGCGCCACCAATATAGCGGGAGTCTCCCAAGAGACCCAGTACTTC
NA	NA	TRBJ2-7	TRBV25-1	CASSKSPVYEQYF	TGTGCCAGCAGCAAAAGCCCGGTCTACGAGCAGTACTTC
NA	NA	TRBJ1-1	TRBV11-1	CASSLDRGEAFF	TGTGCCAGCAGCTTAGATAGGGGTGAAGCTTTCTTT
NA	NA	TRBJ1-5	TRBV7-2	CASSLGGDSNQPQHF	TGTGCCAGCAGCTTAGGGGGGGATAGCAATCAGCCCCAGCATTTT
NA	NA	TRBJ1-4	TRBV6-5	CASSSGTGDEKLFF	TGTGCCAGCAGTTCCGGGACGGGGGATGAAAAACTGTTTTTT
TRBD1	NA	TRBJ1-2	TRBV11-2	CASSADRAEGYTF	TGTGCCAGCAGCGCAGACAGGGCCGAGGGCTACACCTTC
TRBD1	NA	TRBJ2-1	TRBV28	CASTSLQGEPSNEQFF	TGTGCCAGCACTTCCCTCCAGGGGGAACCTTCCAATGAGCAGTTCTTC
TRBD1	NA	TRBJ2-1	TRBV19	CASRGQLGNEQFF	TGTGCCAGTAGGGGACAGTTGGGCAATGAGCAGTTCTTC
TRBD1	NA	TRBJ2-5	TRBV2	CASSEATGEETQYF	TGTGCCAGCAGTGAAGCGACAGGGGAAGAGACCCAGTACTTC
NA	NA	TRBJ2-3	TRBV6-5	CASSHPAGTQYF	TGTGCCAGCAGCCACCCCGCGGGTACGCAGTATTTT
TRBD2	NA	TRBJ2-1	TRBV6-4	CASSLTGLAGKHEQFF	TGTGCCAGCAGTCTAACTGGACTAGCGGGAAAGCATGAGCAGTTCTTC
TRBD2	once	TRBJ2-5	TRBV18	CASSRTSGGETQYF	TGTGCCAGCTCCCGCACTAGCGGGGGGGAGACCCAGTACTTC
NA	NA	TRBJ1-5	TRBV6-1	CASRTGGRVSQHF	TGTGCCAGCCGCACTGGGGGCAGAGTGTCCCAGCATTTT
NA	NA	TRBJ2-1	TRBV6-4	CASSPTLDRNNEQFF	TGTGCCAGCAGCCCGACCCTAGACAGGAACAATGAGCAGTTCTTC
NA	once	TRBJ2-1	TRBV11-2	CASSLNSGPRGANEQFF	TGTGCCAGCAGCCTAAATTCGGGACCCCGGGGGGCGAATGAGCAGTTCTTC
NA	NA	TRBJ2-7	TRBV27	CASSWAGPYEQYF	TGTGCCAGCAGCTGGGCTGGGCCCTACGAGCAGTACTTC
NA	NA	TRBJ1-4	TRBV19	CASSPRPLRATNEKLFF	TGTGCCAGTAGCCCTCGTCCGTTACGGGCAACTAATGAAAAACTGTTTTTT
NA	NA	TRBJ2-7	TRBV7-9	CASSKGGSGYEQYF	TGTGCCAGCAGTAAGGGGGGGTCCGGCTACGAGCAGTACTTC
TRBD1	NA	TRBJ2-1	TRBV2	CASSEEFSGTGSPNEQFF	TGTGCCAGCAGTGAGGAGTTTTCGGGGACAGGGTCGCCCAATGAGCAGTTCTTC
NA	NA	TRBJ2-7	TRBV28	CASSLGQTIIYEQYF	TGTGCCAGCAGTCTAGGACAGACTATCATCTACGAGCAGTACTTC
TRBD1	NA	TRBJ1-5	TRBV19	CASSLGTGDQPQHF	TGTGCCAGTAGTCTCGGGACAGGGGATCAGCCCCAGCATTTT